The T cell receptor beta chain under discussion was sequenced for a study of naive and memory T cell subsets. Both TRBC1 and TRBC2 were covered by a beta constant-region primer of two equimolar oligonucleotides. Ligated cDNA was amplified by four rounds of PCR with nested alpha and beta constant-region primers and SP2. TCRdb re-called the UMI-ligation and nested PCR reads through MiXCR, storing one row per CDR3 protein. In the table there are 150,000 or so distinct CDR3 sequences, approximately 22% of which are singletons. Findings of the study overall: Between naive and memory subsets, TCR abundance power law exponents differed. No ground truth validated the naive and memory repertoire findings. Activation and differentiation may alter RNA-based TCR counts. Naive repertoires, especially CD8, held a few larger clonotypes, possibly memory cells re-expressing CD45RA.

Details on this clonotype: Its antigen is still unknown.

V was shortened by 6 bases and J by 1 base, with 12 bases between the two germline ends. The CDR3 loop spans 13 amino acids. Germline V gene sequence: CDR1 DFQATT, CDR2 SNEGSKA (reference sequence). V usage is TRBV20-1 and J usage is TRBJ1-1, with D possibly being TRBD1 (6 bases). The sequenced sample consisted of naive CD4+ T cells from blood. The clonotype was recovered from a human donor in good health. This chain's CDR3 is CSAGGTANTEAFF. The CDR3, as DNA: TGCAGTGCAGGGGGGACGGCGAACACTGAAGCTTTCTTT.